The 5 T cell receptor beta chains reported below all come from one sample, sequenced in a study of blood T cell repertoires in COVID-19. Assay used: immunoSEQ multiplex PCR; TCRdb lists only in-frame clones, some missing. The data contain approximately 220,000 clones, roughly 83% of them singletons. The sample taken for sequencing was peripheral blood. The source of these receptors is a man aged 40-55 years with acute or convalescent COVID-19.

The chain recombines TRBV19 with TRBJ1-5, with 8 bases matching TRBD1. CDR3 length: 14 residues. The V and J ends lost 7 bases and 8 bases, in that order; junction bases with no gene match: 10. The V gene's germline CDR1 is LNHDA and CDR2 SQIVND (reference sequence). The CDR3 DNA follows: TGTGCCAGTACGACCGCGACAGGGGATGAGCCCCAGCATTTT. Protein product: CASTTATGDEPQHF. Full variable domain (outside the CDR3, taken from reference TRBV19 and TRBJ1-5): DGGITQSPKYLFRKEGQNVTLSCEQNLNHDAMYWYRQDPGQGLRLIYYSQIVNDFQKGDIAEGYSVSREKKESFPLTVTSAQKNPTAFYLCASTTATGDEPQHFGDGTRLSIL.

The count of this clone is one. The CDR3 DNA sequence: TGTGCCAGCAGTGTCCCAGGGTCAGATGAGCAGTTCTTC. As protein: CASSVPGSDEQFF. The gene calls are TRBV28 and TRBJ2-1; D might be TRBD1 (5 bases). V dropped 5 bases and J dropped 8 bases, with 13 bases sitting between them. CDR1 and CDR2 (germline): MDHEN, SYDVKM. The CDR3 has 13 residues.

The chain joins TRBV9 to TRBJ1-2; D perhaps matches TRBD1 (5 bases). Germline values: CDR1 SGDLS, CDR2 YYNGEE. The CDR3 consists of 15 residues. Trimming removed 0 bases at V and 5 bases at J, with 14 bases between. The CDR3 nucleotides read TGTGCCAGCAGCGTAGGCTTAATCAGGGATTATGGCTACACCTTC. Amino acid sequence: CASSVGLIRDYGYTF.

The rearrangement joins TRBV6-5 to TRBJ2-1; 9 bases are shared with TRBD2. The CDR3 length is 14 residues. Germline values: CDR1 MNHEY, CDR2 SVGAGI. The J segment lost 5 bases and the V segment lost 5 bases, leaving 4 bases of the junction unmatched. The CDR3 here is CASSPTSGDNEQFF. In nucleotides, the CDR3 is TGTGCCAGCAGTCCGACTAGCGGCGACAATGAGCAGTTCTTC.

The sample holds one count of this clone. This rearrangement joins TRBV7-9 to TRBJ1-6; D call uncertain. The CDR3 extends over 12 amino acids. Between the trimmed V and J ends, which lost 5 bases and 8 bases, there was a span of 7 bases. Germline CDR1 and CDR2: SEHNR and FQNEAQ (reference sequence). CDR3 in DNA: TGTGCCAGCAGCCCTGAGGATTCACCCCTCCACTTT. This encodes CASSPEDSPLHF.